The following is a T cell receptor beta chain sequence with its context. The target antigen is unknown. Each CDR3 protein gets one entry after TCRdb re-called the PCR reads with MiXCR. In the table there are around 460,000 distinct CDR3 sequences, over 20% of which are singletons. Trimming removed 6 bases at V and 5 bases at J, with 7 bases between. The CDR3 spans 11 residues. Germline V gene lookup returns CDR1 SGHAT and CDR2 FQNNGV. This sample is drawn from a study of molecular identifiers for immune sequencing clone quantification. Whole-study results and caveats: With a barcode shared among identical TCR molecules, highly expanded clone sizes could be underestimated. Single-cell amounts of spiked Jurkat TCR RNA were reportedly detectable among approximately 1 million naive cells.

Between about 19,000 and 1,100,000 sorted cells, with 10%, 30% or 50% RNA, yielded naive CD8 libraries. Naive CD8 T cells were picked out by sorting for CD8+CD4-CCR7+CD45RA+. The chain has TRBV11-2 and TRBJ1-1; D remains ambiguous. Material for sequencing was naive CD8+ T cells from blood, with Jurkat cell RNA spiked in. Subset reported: FACS-sorted CD8+CD4-CCR7+CD45RA+ naive T cells. The clonotype comes from a human donor in good health. Some libraries in this study had Jurkat cell RNA spiked in. In DNA form, the CDR3 reads TGTGCCAGCAGATTCATAACTGAAGCTTTCTTT. Translated, it gives CASRFITEAFF.